Sequencing of this T cell receptor (beta chain) was carried out in a study of blood T cells in healthy people across ages. The CDR3 is made up of 16 amino acids. Germline CDR1 is LGHDT and CDR2 is YNNKEL (reference sequence). About this clonotype: Its antigen is unidentified.

Study-wide results and caveats: Investigators viewed diversity estimates from one million T cells as underestimates, the study reported. The donors' CMV status was not determined, possibly confounding changes in expanded clonotypes.

Primed by a sample-barcoded 5' primer and a J-beta primer mix, a second PCR proceeded for 7 to 11 cycles. Per sample, CDR3-containing paired-end reads numbered at least 2.5 million. TCRdb fed the 5' RACE reads into MiXCR, producing one record per CDR3 protein. The sample yields 700,000 or so distinct CDR3 sequences, approximately 40% seen once. In each sample, at least 6.5 million PBMCs were isolated. The sequenced sample consisted of blood. The clonotype was recovered from a man older than 75 in good health. This chain uses TRBV3-1 with TRBJ2-1; the D gene is possibly TRBD2 (5 bases). Matching the DNA end better, TRBJ2-7 makes the J call doubtful. CDR3 bases: TGTGCCAGCAGCCGAACAGCGGCCACTTCCTACAATGAGCAGTACTTC. Protein: CASSRTAATSYNEQYF.